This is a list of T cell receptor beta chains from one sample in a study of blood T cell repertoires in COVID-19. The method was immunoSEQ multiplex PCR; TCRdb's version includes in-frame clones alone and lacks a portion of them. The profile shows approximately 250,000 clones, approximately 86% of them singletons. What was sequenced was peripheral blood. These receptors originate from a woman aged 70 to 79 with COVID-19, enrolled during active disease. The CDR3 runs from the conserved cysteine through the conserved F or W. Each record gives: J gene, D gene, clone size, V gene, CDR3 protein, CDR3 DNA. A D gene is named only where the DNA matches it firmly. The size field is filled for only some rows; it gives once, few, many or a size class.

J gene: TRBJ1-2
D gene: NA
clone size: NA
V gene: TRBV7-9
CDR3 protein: CASSLGGGFGYTF
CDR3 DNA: TGTGCCAGCAGCTTGGGTGGAGGGTTTGGCTACACCTTC

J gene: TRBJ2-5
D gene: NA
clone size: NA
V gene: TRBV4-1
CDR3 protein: CASSHPARGQGAGGKTQYF
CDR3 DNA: TGCGCCAGCAGCCACCCAGCCAGGGGGCAGGGGGCGGGAGGGAAGACCCAGTACTTC

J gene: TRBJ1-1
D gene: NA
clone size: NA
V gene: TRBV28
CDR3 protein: CASTLPQRGGTEAFF
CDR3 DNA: TGTGCCAGCACCTTGCCCCAGCGGGGGGGGACTGAAGCTTTCTTT

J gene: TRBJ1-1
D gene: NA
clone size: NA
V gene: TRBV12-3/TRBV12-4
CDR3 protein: CASSIAGGTEAFF
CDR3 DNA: TGTGCCAGCAGTATTGCCGGGGGCACTGAAGCTTTCTTT

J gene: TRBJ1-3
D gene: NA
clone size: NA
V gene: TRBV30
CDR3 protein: CAWSPGTSLTSSGNTIYF
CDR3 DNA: TGTGCCTGGAGTCCAGGGACATCTTTGACAAGCTCTGGAAACACCATATATTTT

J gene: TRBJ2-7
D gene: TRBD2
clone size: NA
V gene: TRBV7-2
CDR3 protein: CASSRLAGGGEQYF
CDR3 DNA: TGTGCCAGCTCCCGACTAGCGGGGGGGGGCGAGCAGTACTTC

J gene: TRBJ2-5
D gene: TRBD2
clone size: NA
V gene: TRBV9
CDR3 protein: CASSTRGLAGPKETQYF
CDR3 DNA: TGTGCCAGCAGCACAAGGGGACTAGCGGGGCCTAAAGAGACCCAGTACTTC

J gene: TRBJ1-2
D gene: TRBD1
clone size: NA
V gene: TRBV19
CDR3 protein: CASSLTGGSYGYTF
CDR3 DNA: TGTGCCAGTAGCTTGACAGGGGGGAGCTATGGCTACACCTTC

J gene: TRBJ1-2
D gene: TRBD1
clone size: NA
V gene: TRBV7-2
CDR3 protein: CASSLEVGQGYGYTF
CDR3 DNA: TGTGCCAGCAGCTTAGAAGTAGGACAGGGGTATGGCTACACCTTC

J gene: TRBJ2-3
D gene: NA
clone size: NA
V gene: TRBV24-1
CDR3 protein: CATQPRGAYTDTQYF
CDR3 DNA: TGTGCCACCCAACCACGGGGGGCGTACACAGATACGCAGTATTTT

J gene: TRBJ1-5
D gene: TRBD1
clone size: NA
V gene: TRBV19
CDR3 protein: CASSGGTGFNNQPQHF
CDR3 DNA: TGTGCCAGTAGTGGGGGGACAGGTTTTAACAATCAGCCCCAGCATTTT

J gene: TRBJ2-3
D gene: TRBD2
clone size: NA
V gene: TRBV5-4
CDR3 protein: CASPANSGGYSTDTQYF
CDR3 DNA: TGTGCCAGCCCGGCCAACAGCGGGGGCTATAGCACAGATACGCAGTATTTT

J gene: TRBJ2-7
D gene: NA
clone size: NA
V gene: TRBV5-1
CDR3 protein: CASSHTTGTYEQYF
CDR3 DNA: TGCGCCAGCAGCCATACGACAGGAACCTACGAGCAGTACTTC

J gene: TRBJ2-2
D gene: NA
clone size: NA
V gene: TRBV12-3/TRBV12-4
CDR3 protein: CASSLYTGELFF
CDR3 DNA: TGTGCCAGCAGTCTCTACACCGGGGAGCTGTTTTTT

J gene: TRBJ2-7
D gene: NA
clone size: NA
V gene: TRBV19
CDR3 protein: CASSIFPGFKDEQYF
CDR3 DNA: TGTGCCAGTAGTATCTTCCCGGGATTTAAAGACGAGCAGTACTTC

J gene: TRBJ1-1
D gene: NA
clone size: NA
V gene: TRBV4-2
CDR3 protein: CASSQDVGGYTEAFF
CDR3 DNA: TGTGCCAGCAGCCAAGATGTAGGAGGGTATACTGAAGCTTTCTTT

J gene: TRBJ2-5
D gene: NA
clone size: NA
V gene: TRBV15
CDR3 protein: CATSETGGHQETQYF
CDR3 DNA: TGTGCCACCAGCGAAACGGGGGGCCACCAAGAGACCCAGTACTTC

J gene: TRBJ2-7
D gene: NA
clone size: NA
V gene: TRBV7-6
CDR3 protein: CASSPRGRGGTPIYEQYF
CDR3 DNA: TGTGCCAGCAGCCCCAGGGGCCGGGGAGGGACGCCTATCTACGAGCAGTACTTC

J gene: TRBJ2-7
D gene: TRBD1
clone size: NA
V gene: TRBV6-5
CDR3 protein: CASSSPGQGDYEQYF
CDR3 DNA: TGTGCCAGCAGTTCCCCGGGACAGGGGGACTACGAGCAGTACTTC

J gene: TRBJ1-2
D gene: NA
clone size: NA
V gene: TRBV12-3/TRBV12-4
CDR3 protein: CASSFLGESGYTF
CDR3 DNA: TGTGCCAGCAGTTTCCTGGGCGAGTCCGGCTACACCTTC

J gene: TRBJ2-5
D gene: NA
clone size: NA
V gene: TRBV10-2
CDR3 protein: CASGTLGGPQETQYF
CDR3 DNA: TGCGCCAGCGGTACGCTTGGCGGGCCCCAAGAGACCCAGTACTTC

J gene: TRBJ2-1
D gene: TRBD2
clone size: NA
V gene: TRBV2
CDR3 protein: CASSEGTRQGEQFF
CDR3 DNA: TGTGCCAGCAGTGAGGGGACTAGGCAGGGTGAGCAGTTCTTC

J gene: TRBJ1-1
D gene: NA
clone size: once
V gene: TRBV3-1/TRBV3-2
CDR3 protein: CASSARELGTEAFF
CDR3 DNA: TGTGCCAGCAGCGCACGGGAGTTGGGCACTGAAGCTTTCTTT

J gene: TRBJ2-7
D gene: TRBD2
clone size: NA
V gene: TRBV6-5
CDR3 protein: CASRPTSGRYEQYF
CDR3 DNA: TGTGCCAGCAGACCGACTAGCGGGCGATACGAGCAGTACTTC

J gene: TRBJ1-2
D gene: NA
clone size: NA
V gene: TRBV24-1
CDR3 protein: CATSDQASPNYGYTF
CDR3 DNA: TGTGCCACCAGTGACCAGGCCTCTCCTAACTATGGCTACACCTTC

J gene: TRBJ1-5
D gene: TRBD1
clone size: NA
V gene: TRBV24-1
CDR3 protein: CATSDSGGQPQHF
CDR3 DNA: TGTGCCACCAGTGATTCAGGGGGGCAGCCCCAGCATTTT

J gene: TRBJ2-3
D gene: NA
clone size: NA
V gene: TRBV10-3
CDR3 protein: CAISESLSTDTQYF
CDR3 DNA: TGTGCCATCAGTGAGTCGTTAAGCACAGATACGCAGTATTTT

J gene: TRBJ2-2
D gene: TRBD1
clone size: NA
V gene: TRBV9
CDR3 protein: CASSPGGIGELFF
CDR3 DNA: TGTGCCAGCAGCCCAGGGGGCATCGGGGAGCTGTTTTTT

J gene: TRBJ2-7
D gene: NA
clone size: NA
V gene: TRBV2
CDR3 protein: CASSTSIEQYF
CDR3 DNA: TGTGCCAGCAGTACAAGTATTGAGCAGTACTTC

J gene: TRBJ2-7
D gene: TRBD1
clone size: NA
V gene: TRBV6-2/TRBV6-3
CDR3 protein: CASSYRGQYEQYF
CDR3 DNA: TGTGCCAGCAGTTACAGGGGGCAATACGAGCAGTACTTC

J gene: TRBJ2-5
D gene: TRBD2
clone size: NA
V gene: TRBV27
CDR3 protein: CASSPLLAGGQETQYF
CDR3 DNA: TGTGCCAGCAGTCCCCTCCTAGCGGGGGGGCAAGAGACCCAGTACTTC

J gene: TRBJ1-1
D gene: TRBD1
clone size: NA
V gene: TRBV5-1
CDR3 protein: CASSLYRGGTEAFF
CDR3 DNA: TGCGCCAGCAGCTTGTACAGGGGCGGCACTGAAGCTTTCTTT

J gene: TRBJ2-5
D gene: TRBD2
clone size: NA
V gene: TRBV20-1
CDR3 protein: CSASLAGQETQYF
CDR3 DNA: TGCAGTGCTAGTCTAGCGGGCCAAGAGACCCAGTACTTC

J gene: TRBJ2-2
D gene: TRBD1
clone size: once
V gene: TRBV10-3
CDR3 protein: CAISESQGAGELFF
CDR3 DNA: TGTGCCATCAGTGAGAGCCAGGGGGCCGGGGAGCTGTTTTTT

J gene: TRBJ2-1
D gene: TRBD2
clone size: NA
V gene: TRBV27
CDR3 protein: CASSLSPGLAGDNEQFF
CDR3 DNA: TGTGCCAGCAGTTTATCGCCCGGACTAGCGGGAGACAATGAGCAGTTCTTC

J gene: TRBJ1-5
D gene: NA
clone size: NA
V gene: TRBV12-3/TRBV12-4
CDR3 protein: CASSLGTDTNVHF
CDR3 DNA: TGTGCCAGCAGTTTAGGTACGGATACTAATGTCCATTTT

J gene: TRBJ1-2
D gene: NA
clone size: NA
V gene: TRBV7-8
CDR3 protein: CASSLGGAGDNYGYTF
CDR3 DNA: TGTGCCAGCAGCCTCGGTGGCGCAGGGGATAACTATGGCTACACCTTC

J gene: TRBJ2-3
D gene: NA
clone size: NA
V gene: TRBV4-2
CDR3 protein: CASSQVGSSTDTQYF
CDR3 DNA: TGTGCCAGCAGCCAAGTGGGCAGTAGCACAGATACGCAGTATTTT

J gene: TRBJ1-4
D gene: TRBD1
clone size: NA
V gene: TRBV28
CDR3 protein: CASVTGGGEKLFF
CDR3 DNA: TGTGCCAGCGTGACAGGGGGCGGAGAAAAACTGTTTTTT

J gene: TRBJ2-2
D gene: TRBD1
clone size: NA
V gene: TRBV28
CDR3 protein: CASRFRDRFTGELFF
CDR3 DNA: TGTGCCAGCAGATTCCGGGACAGATTCACCGGGGAGCTGTTTTTT